The rows below give T cell receptor beta chains drawn from one sample of a study of blood T cell repertoires in COVID-19. Method: immunoSEQ multiplex PCR; TCRdb's copy keeps in-frame clones and lacks some. The sample records roughly 93,000 clones, about 84% being singletons. The sample consisted of peripheral blood. Receptor source: a woman of 80 years or more with acute or convalescent COVID-19. The CDR3 runs from the conserved cysteine through the conserved F or W. D genes are given only for firm matches. Clone sizes are given selectively: once, few, many, or a class where the clone is expanded.

.,TRBV9,TRBJ1-1,TRBD1,TGTGCCAGCAGCTTAGGACAGGGTAAGAACACTGAAGCTTTCTTT,CASSLGQGKNTEAFF
.,TRBV25-1,TRBJ1-6,.,TGTGCCAGCAGTGAAGCCGGGGTCACAGGGAATTCACCCCTCCACTTT,CASSEAGVTGNSPLHF
.,TRBV3-1/TRBV3-2,TRBJ1-1,.,TGTGCCAGCAGCCTGGCAAAGAACACTGAAGCTTTCTTT,CASSLAKNTEAFF
.,TRBV5-1,TRBJ2-7,.,TGCGCCAGCAGCTTGGGACAGGCCCTGATCTACGAGCAGTACTTC,CASSLGQALIYEQYF
.,TRBV5-1,TRBJ1-2,.,TGCGCCAGCAGGGAGGGGTCGGTCTATGGCTACACCTTC,CASREGSVYGYTF
.,TRBV9,TRBJ2-7,TRBD2,TGTGCCAGCAGCTCCCGGGACTACTCCTACGAGCAGTACTTC,CASSSRDYSYEQYF
.,TRBV7-9,TRBJ1-2,.,TGTGCCAGCAGCCGCGACAGGGGCTACACCTTC,CASSRDRGYTF
.,TRBV3-1/TRBV3-2,TRBJ2-5,TRBD1,TGTGCCAGCAGCACAGGGGCCGGGGAGACCCAGTACTTC,CASSTGAGETQYF
.,TRBV5-1,TRBJ1-6,.,TGCGCCAGCAGCGCCGACAGTTCACTCTATTCACCCCTCCACTTT,CASSADSSLYSPLHF
once,TRBV9,TRBJ1-5,.,TGTGCCAGCAGCGTAGGAACAGGGTCCGAACAGCCCCAGCATTTT,CASSVGTGSEQPQHF
.,TRBV7-8,TRBJ1-4,TRBD1,TGTGCCAGCAGCTCGGGACAGGGGACAACTAATGAAAAACTGTTTTTT,CASSSGQGTTNEKLFF
few,TRBV20-1,TRBJ2-5,.,TGCAGTGCTAGAGAGAGGGAGACCCAGTACTTC,CSARERETQYF
.,TRBV28,TRBJ2-1,TRBD2,TGTGCCAGCAGTTCACCCGGCGGGGGGCGTTACAATGAGCAGTTCTTC,CASSSPGGGRYNEQFF
.,TRBV11-3,TRBJ2-3,TRBD2,TGTGCCAGCAGCCGGGGGGGGAAACGCACAGATACGCAGTATTTT,CASSRGGKRTDTQYF
once,TRBV5-1,TRBJ1-6,TRBD1,TGCGCCAGCAGCGCCGAGACAGGGCGCAATTCACCCCTCCACTTT,CASSAETGRNSPLHF
.,TRBV24-1,TRBJ2-1,TRBD2,TGTGCCACCAGTGATTTAGGAGCGGGGGGGCCCCTGAATGAGCAGTTCTTC,CATSDLGAGGPLNEQFF
.,TRBV19,TRBJ2-1,TRBD1,TGTGCCAGTAGCCCCCAGTCCGGGACAGGTTCCGCAGGGGAGCAGTTCTTC,CASSPQSGTGSAGEQFF
.,TRBV6-5,TRBJ1-1,TRBD1,TGTGCCAGCCGGCGGACAGGGGACACTGAAGCTTTCTTT,CASRRTGDTEAFF
.,TRBV24-1,TRBJ1-5,TRBD1,TGTGCCACCAGTGATCCCGGGACAGAAAGCAATCAGCCCCAGCATTTT,CATSDPGTESNQPQHF
.,TRBV7-6,TRBJ1-1,.,TGTGCCAGCAGCTTGACAGGAGCGACTGAAGCTTTCTTT,CASSLTGATEAFF
.,TRBV7-9,TRBJ1-2,.,TGTGCCAGCACCCCCGGACAGAATAACTATGGCTACACCTTC,CASTPGQNNYGYTF
.,TRBV3-1/TRBV3-2,TRBJ2-5,TRBD2,TGTGCCAGCAGAAAAGCGGGGCAAGAGACCCAGTACTTC,CASRKAGQETQYF
once,TRBV2,TRBJ2-6,TRBD2,TGTGCCAGCACTCCGCGGGGGGACCGGGGGGCTGGGGCCAACGTCCTGACTTTC,CASTPRGDRGAGANVLTF
.,TRBV18,TRBJ1-1,.,TGTGCCAGCTCACCACCGGGCAGGGGGAACACTGAAGCTTTCTTT,CASSPPGRGNTEAFF
.,TRBV11-3,TRBJ2-1,.,TGTGCCAGCAGCTTACACAGTCATCCGAGCAATGAGCAGTTCTTC,CASSLHSHPSNEQFF
.,TRBV7-2,TRBJ2-3,.,TGTGCCAGCAGCTCCCCAGTCCGGGGCACAGATACGCAGTATTTT,CASSSPVRGTDTQYF
.,TRBV4-1,TRBJ1-1,.,TGCGCCAGCAGCCAAGTTTTTGGGACAACGAACACTGAAGCTTTCTTT,CASSQVFGTTNTEAFF
few,TRBV5-1,TRBJ1-3,TRBD1,TGCGCCAGCAGCTTGTCCTCGACAGGGAAGGGAAACACCATATATTTT,CASSLSSTGKGNTIYF
.,TRBV19,TRBJ1-5,.,TGTGCCAGTAGTATTCCTCGACTCACCCAAAATCAGCCCCAGCATTTT,CASSIPRLTQNQPQHF
.,TRBV27,TRBJ1-6,.,TGTGCCAGCAGTTTGAAGGGGTTTACGAGCTCCTATAATTCACCCCTCCACTTT,CASSLKGFTSSYNSPLHF
.,TRBV30,TRBJ2-7,.,TGTGCCTGGGAACATGACGGGTCCTACGAGCAGTACTTC,CAWEHDGSYEQYF
.,TRBV6-7,TRBJ1-5,TRBD1,TGTGCCAGCAGTTACTCCTCCGGGACAGGGGGCCTGGGTCAGCCCCAGCATTTT,CASSYSSGTGGLGQPQHF